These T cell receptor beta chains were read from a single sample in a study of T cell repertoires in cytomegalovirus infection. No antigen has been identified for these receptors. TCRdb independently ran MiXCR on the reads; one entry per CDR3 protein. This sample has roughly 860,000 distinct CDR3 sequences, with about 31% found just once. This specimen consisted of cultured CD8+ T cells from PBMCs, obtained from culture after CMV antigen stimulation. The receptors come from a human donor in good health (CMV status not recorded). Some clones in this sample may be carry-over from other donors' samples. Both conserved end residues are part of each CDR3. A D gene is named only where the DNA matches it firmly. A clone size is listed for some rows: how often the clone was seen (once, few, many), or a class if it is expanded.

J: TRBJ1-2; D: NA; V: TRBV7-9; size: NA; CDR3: CASSSGLSDRNGYTF; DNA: TGTGCCAGCAGCTCCGGCCTATCGGACCGTAACGGCTACACCTTC
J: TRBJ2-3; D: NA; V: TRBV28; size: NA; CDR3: CASSIRERAGTDTQYF; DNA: TGTGCCAGCAGTATACGCGAGAGGGCGGGCACAGATACGCAGTATTTT
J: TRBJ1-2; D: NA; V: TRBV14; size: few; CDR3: CASSQDRGGRLYGYTF; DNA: TGTGCCAGCAGCCAAGATCGCGGGGGGCGCCTCTATGGCTACACCTTC
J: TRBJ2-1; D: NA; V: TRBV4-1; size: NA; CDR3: CASSPRGGGLGGDEQFF; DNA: TGCGCCAGCAGCCCCCGTGGGGGGGGGCTGGGAGGTGATGAGCAGTTCTTC
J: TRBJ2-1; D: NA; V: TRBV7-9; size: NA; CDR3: CASSLARTSEVQGNEQFF; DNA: TGTGCCAGCAGCTTAGCGCGGACCTCCGAAGTTCAGGGCAATGAGCAGTTCTTC
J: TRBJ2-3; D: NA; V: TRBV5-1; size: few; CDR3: CASRTNAGGSDTQYF; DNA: TGCGCCAGCAGAACGAACGCCGGGGGCAGTGATACGCAGTATTTT
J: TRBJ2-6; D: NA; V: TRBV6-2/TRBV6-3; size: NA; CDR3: CASSTPSGANVLTF; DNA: TGTGCCAGCAGTACCCCTTCTGGGGCCAACGTCCTGACTTTC
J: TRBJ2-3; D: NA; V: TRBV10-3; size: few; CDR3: CAIGNTDTQYF; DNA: TGTGCCATCGGGAACACAGATACGCAGTATTTT
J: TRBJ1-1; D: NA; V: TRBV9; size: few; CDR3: CASGPHRGRNTEAFF; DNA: TGTGCCAGCGGCCCTCACCGGGGGAGGAACACTGAAGCTTTCTTT
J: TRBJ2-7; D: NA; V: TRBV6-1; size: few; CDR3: CASSERSFSYEQYF; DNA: TGTGCCAGCAGTGAAAGGTCGTTTTCCTACGAGCAGTACTTC
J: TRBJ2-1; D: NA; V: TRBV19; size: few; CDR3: CASSQQGADNEQFF; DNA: TGTGCCAGTAGTCAACAGGGAGCCGACAATGAGCAGTTCTTC
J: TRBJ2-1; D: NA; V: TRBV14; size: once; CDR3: CASSQDFRGSYNEQFF; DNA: TGTGCCAGCAGCCAGGACTTTAGGGGGTCCTACAATGAGCAGTTCTTC
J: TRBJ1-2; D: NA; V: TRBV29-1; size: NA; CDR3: CSVEDRGDFYGYTF; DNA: TGCAGCGTTGAAGATCGGGGAGACTTCTATGGCTACACCTTC
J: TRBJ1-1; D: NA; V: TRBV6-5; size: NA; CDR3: CASSYFPSGGLAEAFF; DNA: TGTGCCAGCAGTTACTTCCCGTCCGGGGGGCTCGCTGAAGCTTTCTTT
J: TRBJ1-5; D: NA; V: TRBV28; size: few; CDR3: CASRHAGGHQPQHF; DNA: TGTGCCAGCAGGCATGCAGGCGGTCATCAGCCCCAGCATTTT
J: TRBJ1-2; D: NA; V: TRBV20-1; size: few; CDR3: CSARDNVGGYYGYTF; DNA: TGCAGTGCTAGAGATAACGTTGGGGGCTACTATGGCTACACCTTC
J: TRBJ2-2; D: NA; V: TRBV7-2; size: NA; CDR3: CASSFQTGELFF; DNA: TGTGCCAGCAGCTTCCAAACCGGGGAGCTGTTTTTT
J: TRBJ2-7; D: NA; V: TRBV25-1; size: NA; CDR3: CASGAGYEQYF; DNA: TGTGCCAGCGGGGCAGGCTACGAGCAGTACTTC
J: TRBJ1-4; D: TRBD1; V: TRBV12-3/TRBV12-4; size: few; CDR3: CASRRDRGPEKLFF; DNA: TGTGCCAGCAGACGGGACAGGGGGCCTGAAAAACTGTTTTTT
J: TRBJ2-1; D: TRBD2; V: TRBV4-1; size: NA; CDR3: CASSLDFLAGGNNEQFF; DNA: TGCGCCAGCAGCCTTGACTTTTTAGCGGGGGGAAACAATGAGCAGTTCTTC
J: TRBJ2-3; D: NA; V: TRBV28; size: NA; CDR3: CASSLPADNLEDTQYF; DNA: TGTGCCAGCAGTTTACCAGCGGATAACTTAGAGGATACGCAGTATTTT
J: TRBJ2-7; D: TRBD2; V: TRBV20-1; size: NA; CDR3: CSASGASGGYEQYF; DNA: TGCAGTGCTAGTGGGGCTAGCGGGGGCTACGAGCAGTACTTC
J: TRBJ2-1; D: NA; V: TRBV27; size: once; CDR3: CASSSLQGPSSYNEQFF; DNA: TGTGCCAGCAGTTCCCTCCAGGGGCCGTCCTCCTACAATGAGCAGTTCTTC
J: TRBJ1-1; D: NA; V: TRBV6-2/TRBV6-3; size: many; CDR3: CATRTNTEAFF; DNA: TGTGCCACGAGGACGAACACTGAAGCTTTCTTT
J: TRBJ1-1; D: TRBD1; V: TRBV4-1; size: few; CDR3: CASSLFRTGLDTEAFF; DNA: TGCGCCAGCAGCCTATTCCGGACAGGGCTGGACACTGAAGCTTTCTTT
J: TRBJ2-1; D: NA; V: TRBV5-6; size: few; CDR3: CASSFAGTYNEQFF; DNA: TGTGCCAGCAGCTTCGCAGGGACCTACAATGAGCAGTTCTTC
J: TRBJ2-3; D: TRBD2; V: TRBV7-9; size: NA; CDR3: CASRSRAGASGGAPGTQYF; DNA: TGTGCCAGCAGGTCAAGGGCAGGGGCTAGCGGGGGCGCCCCGGGTACGCAGTATTTT
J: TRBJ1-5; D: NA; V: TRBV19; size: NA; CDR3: CASSSQAYSNQPQHF; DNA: TGTGCCAGTAGTTCTCAGGCCTATAGCAATCAGCCCCAGCATTTT
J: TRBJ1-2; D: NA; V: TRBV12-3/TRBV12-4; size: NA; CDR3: CASETFGYGYTF; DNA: TGTGCCAGCGAGACTTTTGGCTATGGCTACACCTTC
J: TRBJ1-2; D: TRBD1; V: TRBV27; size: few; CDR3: CASSLLDRVNYGYTF; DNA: TGTGCCAGCAGTTTATTGGACAGGGTAAACTATGGCTACACCTTC
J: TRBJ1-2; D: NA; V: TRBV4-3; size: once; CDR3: CASSQDLETRVGHTF; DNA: TGCGCCAGCAGCCAAGATCTAGAAACAAGGGTCGGCCACACCTTC
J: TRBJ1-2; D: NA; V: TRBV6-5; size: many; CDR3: CASSFGTPGSYGYTF; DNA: TGTGCCAGCAGTTTCGGGACGCCCGGGAGCTATGGCTACACCTTC
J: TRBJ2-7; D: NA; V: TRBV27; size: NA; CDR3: CASQRGTHSEQYF; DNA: TGTGCCAGCCAACGGGGGACCCATTCCGAGCAGTACTTC
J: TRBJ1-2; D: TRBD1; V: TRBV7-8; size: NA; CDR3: CASSSVQAGGSYGYTF; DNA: TGTGCCAGCAGCTCCGTCCAGGCAGGGGGCTCCTATGGCTACACCTTC
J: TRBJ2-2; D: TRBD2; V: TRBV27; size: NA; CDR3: CASSFLAGGRDYPGELFF; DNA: TGTGCCAGCAGTTTTCTAGCGGGGGGGCGGGACTACCCCGGGGAGCTGTTTTTT
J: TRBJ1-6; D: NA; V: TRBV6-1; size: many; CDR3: CASSEGPQVYSPLHF; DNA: TGTGCCAGCAGTGAAGGGCCACAGGTCTATTCACCCCTCCACTTT
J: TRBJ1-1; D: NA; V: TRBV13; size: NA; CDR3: CATRGQGKTEAFF; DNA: TGTGCCACCCGGGGGCAGGGAAAGACTGAAGCTTTCTTT
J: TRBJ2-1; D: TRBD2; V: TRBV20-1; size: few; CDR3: CSAVAGGIEQFF; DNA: TGCAGTGCGGTAGCGGGGGGGATTGAGCAGTTCTTC
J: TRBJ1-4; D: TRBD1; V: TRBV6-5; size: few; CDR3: CASSPDRDYEKLFF; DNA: TGTGCCAGCAGCCCTGACAGGGACTATGAAAAACTGTTTTTT
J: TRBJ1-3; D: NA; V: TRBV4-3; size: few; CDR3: CASSQEEDSGNTIYF; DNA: TGCGCCAGCAGCCAAGAGGAGGACTCTGGAAACACCATATATTTT
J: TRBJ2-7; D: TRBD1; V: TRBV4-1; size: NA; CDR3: CASSQGTGTYEQYF; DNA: TGCGCCAGCAGCCAAGGGACAGGGACCTACGAGCAGTACTTC
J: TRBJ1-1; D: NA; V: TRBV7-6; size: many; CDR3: CASSRGGDTEAFF; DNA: TGTGCCAGCAGCAGGGGCGGGGACACTGAAGCTTTCTTT
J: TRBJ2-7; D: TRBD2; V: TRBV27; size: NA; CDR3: CASGSGGYEQYF; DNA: TGTGCCAGCGGTAGCGGGGGCTACGAGCAGTACTTC
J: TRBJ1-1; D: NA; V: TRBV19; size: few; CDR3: CASSIPDRSFLMNTEAFF; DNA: TGTGCCAGTAGTATACCAGACAGAAGTTTCCTTATGAACACTGAAGCTTTCTTT
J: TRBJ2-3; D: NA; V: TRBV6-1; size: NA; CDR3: CASSERPTSLSTDTQYF; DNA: TGTGCCAGCAGTGAACGTCCGACGAGCCTTAGCACAGATACGCAGTATTTT
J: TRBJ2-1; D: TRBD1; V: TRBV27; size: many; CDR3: CASSLTGVNNEQFF; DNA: TGTGCCAGCAGCTTGACAGGGGTCAACAATGAGCAGTTCTTC
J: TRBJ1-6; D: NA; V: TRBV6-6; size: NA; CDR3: CASSYSKANYNSPLHF; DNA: TGTGCCAGCAGTTACTCGAAAGCCAATTATAATTCACCCCTCCACTTT
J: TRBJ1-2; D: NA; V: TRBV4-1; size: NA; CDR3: CASSQATADYGYTF; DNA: TGCGCCAGCAGCCAAGCAACGGCAGACTATGGCTACACCTTC
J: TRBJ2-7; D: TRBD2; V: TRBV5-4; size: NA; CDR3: CASSYLPGTSGAYEQYF; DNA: TGTGCCAGCAGCTACCTCCCGGGGACTAGCGGGGCCTACGAGCAGTACTTC
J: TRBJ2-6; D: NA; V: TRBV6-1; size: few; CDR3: CASSGTVNLRAGANVLTF; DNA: TGTGCCAGCAGTGGGACAGTGAACCTCAGGGCTGGGGCCAACGTCCTGACTTTC
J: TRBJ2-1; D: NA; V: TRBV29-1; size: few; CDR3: CSVLGGGYNEQFF; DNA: TGCAGCGTTCTGGGGGGCGGGTACAATGAGCAGTTCTTC
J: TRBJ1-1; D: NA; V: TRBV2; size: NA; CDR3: CASTGGVRAEAFF; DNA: TGTGCCAGCACCGGTGGCGTTAGGGCTGAAGCTTTCTTT
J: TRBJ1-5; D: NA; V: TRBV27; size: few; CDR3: CASSLRAPNQPQHF; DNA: TGTGCCAGCAGTTTAAGGGCACCCAATCAGCCCCAGCATTTT
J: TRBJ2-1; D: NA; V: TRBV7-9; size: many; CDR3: CASSSPTPLWAVF; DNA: TGTGCCAGCAGCTCCCCGACCCCCCTCTGGGCGGTCTTC
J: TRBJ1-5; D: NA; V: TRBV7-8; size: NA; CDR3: CASSLAAGRGYSNQPQHF; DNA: TGTGCCAGCAGCTTAGCGGCAGGGAGGGGATATAGCAATCAGCCCCAGCATTTT
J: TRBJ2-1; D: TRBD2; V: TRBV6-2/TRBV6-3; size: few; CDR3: CASSPGGENEQFF; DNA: TGTGCCAGCAGTCCCGGGGGGGAGAATGAGCAGTTCTTC
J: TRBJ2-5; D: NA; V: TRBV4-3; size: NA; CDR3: CASSQGTGTDDQETQYF; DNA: TGCGCCAGCAGCCAAGGTACCGGGACGGACGATCAAGAGACCCAGTACTTC